The entry below gives a single TCR beta chain sequence along with its context. Germline CDR1 reads LNHNV; CDR2 reads YYDKDF (reference sequence). Trimming left V 8 bases short and J 0 bases short, with 11 bases between. The CDR3 runs 14 residues. This entry is derived from a study of cytomegalovirus exposure and HLA in healthy donors. 60 Vbeta and 13 Jbeta primers were used in PCR. Produced via immunoSEQ multiplex PCR; TCRdb's table is partial and in-frame only. This table holds about 94,000 clones, approximately 75% found once. The clonotype originates from a woman in her forties in good health and CMV-seronegative. The rearrangement links TRBV15 to TRBJ1-5, with D perhaps TRBD1 (5 bases). Sequenced material: PBMCs. CDR3 bases: TGTGCCACCTCTACAGGTTATAGCAATCAGCCCCAGCATTTT. Translated, it gives CATSTGYSNQPQHF.